Described below is a single TCR beta chain sequence and its context. The V gene's germline CDR1 is LGHDT and CDR2 YNNKEL (reference sequence). This CDR3 has 15 residues. Trimming pared 4 bases from V and 2 bases from J, leaving 12 bases between. Followed over time, Seattle patients had been enrolled while infection was active. Original processing notes: How many nucleated cells were present was estimated from reference gene primer amplification. Profiling relied on immunoSEQ multiplex PCR, and the TCRdb table lists in-frame clones only, not all of them. Clonal size and the V and J genes are those of that table, whereas D and trimming came from the DNA. The table lists under 450,000 clones, around nine tenths of them singletons. The sample is drawn from a study of blood T cell repertoires in COVID-19. Study details: Samples came from the United States, Italy and Spain, spanning acute and convalescent COVID-19. The analysed material was cDNA or gDNA that came from T cells, B-cell-depleted T cells, or PBMCs.

This TCR was recovered from a woman aged 35 to 49 with COVID-19, enrolled during active disease. Sequencing used peripheral blood. V and J are TRBV3-1 (or the pseudogene TRBV3-2) and TRBJ1-3; no clear D. This CDR3 is CASSPRWAPGNTIYF. CDR3 nucleotides: TGTGCCAGCAGCCCTCGCTGGGCCCCTGGAAACACCATATATTTT.